This TCR beta chain was captured by sequencing in a study of cytomegalovirus exposure and HLA in healthy donors. Study-wide points: Reported results showed that the classifier diagnosed cytomegalovirus status with high specificity and sensitivity.

Primers: 60 Vbeta forward and 13 Jbeta reverse. The repertoire was sequenced with immunoSEQ multiplex PCR; TCRdb's copy has only in-frame clones and lacks some. The sample has some 180,000 clones, around 77% seen once. A word on this clone: Antigen unknown.

Trimming removed 4 bases at V and 2 bases at J, with 3 bases between. CDR3 length: 12 amino acids. CDR1 is SGHNT, CDR2 YYREEE, per germline (reference sequence). Sequencing was performed on PBMCs. This sequence was found in a woman between 25 and 40 years old in good health and CMV-seronegative. This rearrangement joins TRBV5-4 to TRBJ2-2; D gene ambiguous. The CDR3 DNA reads as TGTGCCAGCAGCCCTAACACCGGGGAGCTGTTTTTT. It specifies CASSPNTGELFF.